In its sample, the clone carrying this T cell receptor beta chain was seen many times. The data belong to a study of Graves' ophthalmopathy and Graves' hyperthyroidism. The overall study: The collection of peripheral blood took place at initial diagnosis, before any treatment.

Germline assignment: CDR1 SEHNR and CDR2 FQNEAQ (reference sequence). The V and J ends lost 5 bases and 1 base respectively, with 8 bases between them. This CDR3 is 13 amino acids long. Amplification of the TCR beta CDR3 regions used RNA transcripts (as template). HTBI primers were used in a first-round RT-PCR, which preceded a second-round multiplex PCR. One entry per CDR3 protein, called by TCRdb with MiXCR from the multiplex PCR reads. The sample contains 500,000 to 700,000 distinct CDR3 sequences, 22% of which appear only once. This sequence joins TRBV7-9 and TRBJ1-1, with D uncertain. Sample: peripheral blood. This sequence was found in a woman under 30 with stable Graves' hyperthyroidism. Some clones in this sample may be carry-over from other donors' samples. The CDR3 loop is CASSISTNTEAFF. The CDR3 bases are TGTGCCAGCAGCATTTCTACGAACACTGAAGCTTTCTTT.